A single sample gave rise to the 28 T cell receptor beta chains below, sequenced in a study of blood T cell repertoires in COVID-19. Libraries were prepared by immunoSEQ multiplex PCR; TCRdb keeps only in-frame clonotypes and omits some of them. Of roughly 59,000 clones detected, around 85% appear once; the ten largest clones hold 9.7%. Sequenced: peripheral blood. The receptor set was obtained from a human donor in a cohort sampled during active COVID-19.

About this clone: One junction end disagrees with the germline gene, perhaps due to a read error. The rearrangement joins TRBV5-6 to TRBJ1-2; D is unclear. The germline V gene has CDR1 SGHDT and CDR2 YYEEEE. The CDR3 length is 11 residues. The CDR3 bases are TGTGCCAGCAGCTTGGATACCAGATCCTCGTTC. Translating gives CASSLDTRSSF.

The CDR3 here is CASSSIRGWGETQYF. As DNA, the CDR3 is TGTGCCAGCAGCTCTATCAGGGGGTGGGGAGAGACCCAGTACTTC. This chain joins TRBV2 and TRBJ2-5; 7 bases match TRBD1. Per germline, CDR1 SNHLY and CDR2 FYNNEI. V lost 6 bases to trimming and J lost 4 bases; unmatched junction nucleotides: 11. CDR3 size: 15 residues.

CDR3 DNA sequence: TGTGCCAGCTCACACCCGGTCACGTATGAGCAGTTCTTC. This encodes CASSHPVTYEQFF. The chain couples TRBV18 to TRBJ2-1; D unclear. The V gene's germline CDR1 is KGHSH and CDR2 LQKENI. The CDR3 loop spans 13 amino acids. V was clipped by 4 bases and J by 8 bases, with 12 bases between them. The variable domain in full, with the rest retrieved from reference TRBV18 and TRBJ2-1, is NAGVMQNPRHLVRRRGQEARLRCSPMKGHSHVYWYRQLPEEGLKFMVYLQKENIIDESGMPKERFSAEFPKEGPSILRIQQVVRGDSAAYFCASSHPVTYEQFFGPGTRLTVL.

The chain employs TRBV6-5 and TRBJ2-2, with D hard to call. V lost 6 bases and J lost 6, with 11 bases in between. The germline V gene encodes CDR1 MNHEY and CDR2 SVGAGI. This CDR3 is built from 13 residues. In nucleotides, the CDR3 is TGTGCCAGCAGGAGAGGAACCCCCGGGGAGCTGTTTTTT. Translation gives CASRRGTPGELFF.

This chain connects TRBV18 to TRBJ1-1, with D unresolved. V lost 3 bases and J 6 bases, leaving 17 bases between the germline ends. Germline CDR1 KGHSH, CDR2 LQKENI. This CDR3 spans 15 amino acids. This CDR3 is CASSPISSSHSEAFF. DNA for the CDR3: TGTGCCAGCTCACCTATTTCGAGTAGTCATTCTGAAGCTTTCTTT. The full variable domain, in which reference TRBV18 and TRBJ1-1 provide the parts outside the CDR3, is NAGVMQNPRHLVRRRGQEARLRCSPMKGHSHVYWYRQLPEEGLKFMVYLQKENIIDESGMPKERFSAEFPKEGPSILRIQQVVRGDSAAYFCASSPISSSHSEAFFGQGTRLTVV.

The chain has TRBV19 and TRBJ1-1; no reliable D call. The CDR3 loop spans 13 amino acids. In germline, CDR1 is LNHDA, CDR2 SQIVND (reference sequence). Between the trimmed V and J ends, which lost 7 bases and 0 bases, there was a span of 9 bases. The CDR3 loop reads CASTRLLNTEAFF. CDR3 coding DNA: TGTGCCAGTACCCGACTGCTGAACACTGAAGCTTTCTTT.

The chain couples TRBV3-1 (or the pseudogene TRBV3-2) to TRBJ1-3; D ambiguous. The CDR3 has 14 residues. V shed 2 bases and J shed 0 bases, with 5 bases lying between them. CDR1 is LGHDT, CDR2 YNNKEL, per germline (reference sequence). The CDR3 DNA reads TGTGCCAGCAGCCAACTTAGCTCTGGAAACACCATATATTTT. Translated: CASSQLSSGNTIYF.

V is TRBV5-1 and J is TRBJ1-3; D possibly corresponds to TRBD1 (5 bases). The CDR3 is made up of 15 amino acids. Deletions cut 3 bases from V and 0 bases from J, with 10 bases between. Per germline, CDR1 SGHRS and CDR2 YFSETQ. The CDR3 here is CASSWDFSSGNTIYF. The CDR3 bases are TGCGCCAGCAGCTGGGACTTTAGCTCTGGAAACACCATATATTTT.

The V gene is TRBV7-6, the J gene TRBJ2-3, with 12 positions matching TRBD2. V lost 3 bases to trimming and J lost 2 bases; unmatched junction nucleotides: 3. The CDR3 spans 16 residues. Germline-derived CDR1 and CDR2 are SGHVS and FNYEAQ. CDR3 DNA sequence: TGTGCCAGCAGCTTCCGACTAGCGGGAGTCACAGATACGCAGTATTTT. Protein: CASSFRLAGVTDTQYF.

This clone showed up just a few times. The rearrangement uses TRBV28 and TRBJ2-2, with 7 nucleotides matching TRBD1. V gave up 6 bases and J gave up 5 bases; unmatched junction bases: 9. CDR1 MDHEN and CDR2 SYDVKM come from the germline V gene. CDR3 size: 15 residues. DNA for the CDR3: TGTGCCAGCAGCTCTATAAGGGGGCAAACCGGGGAGCTGTTTTTT. It yields the protein CASSSIRGQTGELFF.

This chain links TRBV3-1 (or the pseudogene TRBV3-2) with TRBJ2-1, with D maybe TRBD2 (5 bases). Germline V gene lookup returns CDR1 LGHDT and CDR2 YNNKEL (reference sequence). The V end lost 0 bases, the J end lost 9 bases, and 9 bases lay between the germline ends. The CDR3 spans 13 residues. Written as DNA, the CDR3 is TGTGCCAGCAGCCAAGATCGGAGGAGTGAGCAGTTCTTC. Its translation is CASSQDRRSEQFF.

The count of this clone is one. V usage is TRBV19 and J usage is TRBJ2-7; 7 bases map to TRBD1. Germline CDR1 reads LNHDA; CDR2 reads SQIVND (reference sequence). This CDR3 has 14 amino acids. Trimming removed 8 bases from V and 5 bases from J; junction bases left unmatched: 12. The CDR3 DNA sequence: TGTGCCAGTTCCCTGGGACAGCCTTATGACGAGCAGTACTTC. It yields the protein CASSLGQPYDEQYF.

V gene TRBV3-1 (or the pseudogene TRBV3-2) combines with J gene TRBJ2-7; the match to TRBD1 covers 9 bases. Germline V gene sequence: CDR1 LGHDT, CDR2 YNNKEL (reference sequence). J gave up 7 bases and V 4 bases, and 8 bases lay outside the gene matches. The CDR3 runs to 14 residues. DNA for the CDR3: TGTGCCAGCAGCCCATGGACAGGGGTGGGAGAGCAGTACTTC. Translated, it gives CASSPWTGVGEQYF.

The V gene is TRBV19, the J gene TRBJ2-5; the match to TRBD2 covers 9 bases. Germline-derived CDR1 and CDR2 are LNHDA and SQIVND (reference sequence). V gave up 7 bases and J gave up 3 bases; unmatched junction bases: 15. There are 17 residues in the CDR3. The CDR3 nucleotides read TGTGCCAGTAAGCAACGGTTTAGCGGGAGTTTAAAAGAGACCCAGTACTTC. Translation gives CASKQRFSGSLKETQYF.

The gene calls are TRBV7-9 and TRBJ2-3, with 10 nucleotides matching TRBD1. The germline CDR1 and CDR2 sequences are SEHNR and FQNEAQ (reference sequence). V gave up 5 bases and J gave up 2 bases; unmatched junction bases: 7. This CDR3 has 16 residues. Here the CDR3 reads CASSTGTGEDTDTQYF. The CDR3 region has the DNA TGTGCCAGCAGCACAGGGACAGGGGAAGACACAGATACGCAGTATTTT. Based on the CDR3 plus reference TRBV7-9 and TRBJ2-3, the full variable domain is DTGVSQNPRHKITKRGQNVTFRCDPISEHNRLYWYRQTLGQGPEFLTYFQNEAQLEKSRLLSDRFSAERPKGSFSTLEIQRTEQGDSAMYLCASSTGTGEDTDTQYFGPGTRLTVL.

This sequence joins TRBV27 and TRBJ2-6, with 9 positions matching TRBD1. Germline trimming cut 5 bases from V and 4 bases from J; bases unmatched to any gene: 18. Germline CDR1 is MNHEY and CDR2 is SMNVEV (reference sequence). CDR3 length equals 20 residues. CDR3 nucleotide sequence: TGTGCCAGCAGTCCGACACCGCTACAGGGGGCACAGGCGGGGGCCAACGTCCTGACTTTC. Encoded protein: CASSPTPLQGAQAGANVLTF.

This rearrangement joins TRBV7-9 to TRBJ1-1; D remains unclear. CDR3 size: 12 residues. Deletions cut 4 bases from V and 4 bases from J, with 7 bases between. CDR1 and CDR2 from the germline V gene are SEHNR and FQNEAQ (reference sequence). In nucleotides, the CDR3 is TGTGCCAGCAGCTCACAGTTCACTGAAGCTTTCTTT. It specifies CASSSQFTEAFF.

The chain is built from TRBV27 and TRBJ1-1; D is possibly TRBD1 (5 bases). This CDR3 has 14 residues. CDR1 and CDR2 (germline): MNHEY, SMNVEV (reference sequence). Trimming left V 5 bases short and J 5 bases short, with 15 bases between. CDR3 region: CASSPGRGTTEAFF. The DNA of the CDR3 is TGTGCCAGCAGTCCAGGGAGGGGAACGACTGAAGCTTTCTTT.

V usage is TRBV9 and J usage is TRBJ2-6; a possible D gene is TRBD2 (5 bases). Germline-derived CDR1 and CDR2 are SGDLS and YYNGEE. The CDR3 has 17 amino acids. The germline V and J ends were trimmed by 0 bases and 0 bases, with 10 bases remaining between them. CDR3 sequence reads: CASSVGEGRSGANVLTF. The DNA for the CDR3 is TGTGCCAGCAGCGTAGGCGAGGGCCGCTCTGGGGCCAACGTCCTGACTTTC.

J is TRBJ2-5 and V is TRBV3-1 (or the pseudogene TRBV3-2), with D hard to call. Trimming cost V 0 bases and J 5 bases, with 7 bases left between them. The CDR3 spans 13 residues. Germline V gives CDR1 LGHDT, CDR2 YNNKEL (reference sequence). The CDR3: CASSQDSLETQYF. The CDR3 DNA follows: TGTGCCAGCAGCCAAGACTCGTTGGAGACCCAGTACTTC.

At least ten counts were recorded for this clone. The chain has TRBV6-5 and TRBJ2-1; 7 positions agree with TRBD2. The junction had 4 bases not matched to a gene; V was cut back by 0 bases and J by 5 bases. The CDR3 sequence is 15 residues long. CDR1 and CDR2 from the germline V gene are MNHEY and SVGAGI. The CDR3 protein is CASSYSGGNHNEQFF. The CDR3 coding sequence is TGTGCCAGCAGTTACTCGGGAGGGAACCACAATGAGCAGTTCTTC.

This clone was observed a single time. This rearrangement joins TRBV2 to TRBJ2-3; 7 nucleotides align to TRBD2. Germline assignment: CDR1 SNHLY and CDR2 FYNNEI. This CDR3 comprises 16 residues. Trimming took 8 bases from V and 0 from J; bases not matched to a gene: 11. The CDR3 region has the DNA TGTGCCAGCCCACGTGGGATTAGCGGGAGCACAGATACGCAGTATTTT. It translates to CASPRGISGSTDTQYF.

The chain recombines TRBV11-1 with TRBJ2-1; TRBD2 might be the D (6 bases). The CDR3 length is 14 residues. V was pared by 4 bases and J by 6 bases, with 13 bases between. Germline CDR1 reads SGHAT; CDR2 reads FQDESV (reference sequence). CDR3 amino acids: CASSSAGNSNEQFF. The CDR3 region has the DNA TGTGCCAGCAGCTCCGCGGGAAATTCCAATGAGCAGTTCTTC.

CDR3 sequence reads: CASSRVAASSYNEQFF. In DNA, the CDR3 is TGTGCCAGCAGCCGGGTAGCGGCTAGCTCCTACAATGAGCAGTTCTTC. The chain combines TRBV4-2 with TRBJ2-1, with a tentative D call TRBD2 (6 bases). The CDR3 is 16 residues long. Between the trimmed V and J ends, which lost 4 bases and 0 bases, there was a span of 13 bases. Per germline, CDR1 LGHNA and CDR2 YNFKEQ.

V usage is TRBV4-3 and J usage is TRBJ2-3; TRBD2 aligns across 7 bases. V was clipped by 0 bases and J by 4 bases; unmatched bases: 7. Looked up from germline, CDR1 is LGHNA and CDR2 is YSLEER. CDR3 length: 16 amino acids. CDR3 region: CASSQDVGGFADTQYF. CDR3 sequence (DNA): TGCGCCAGCAGCCAAGATGTGGGAGGGTTTGCAGATACGCAGTATTTT.

The rearrangement joins TRBV6-2 or TRBV6-3 to TRBJ2-1, with 8 bases fitting TRBD2. V dropped 8 bases and J dropped 6; count of bases not matched to a gene: 18. Germline V gives CDR1 MNHEY, CDR2 SVGEGT. The CDR3 runs to 17 residues. The CDR3: CASGSGLAGPRSNEQFF. CDR3 nucleotides: TGTGCCAGCGGTTCTGGGCTAGCGGGTCCGAGGTCCAATGAGCAGTTCTTC.

This chain links TRBV10-1 with TRBJ2-1; D possibly corresponds to TRBD2 (5 bases). CDR1 and CDR2 (germline): WNHNN, SYGVQD (reference sequence). CDR3 size: 16 residues. Trimming cost V 3 bases and J 5 bases, with 17 bases left between them. The CDR3 bases are TGCGCCAGCAGTGATGTTTGGCTAGCTGCTAACAATGAGCAGTTCTTC. Amino acids: CASSDVWLAANNEQFF.

The chain recombines TRBV11-2 with TRBJ2-1; no clear D. Germline values: CDR1 SGHAT, CDR2 FQNNGV. V gave up 6 bases and J gave up 7 bases, with 10 bases separating them. The CDR3 is 12 amino acids. CDR3 loop: CASREWMNEQFF. The CDR3 DNA is TGTGCCAGCAGGGAGTGGATGAATGAGCAGTTCTTC.